One and the same sample provided the 26 T cell receptor beta chains below, sequenced in a study of neurological immune-mediated disorders. TCRdb reprocessed the 5' RACE reads with MiXCR, giving one entry per CDR3 protein. The repertoire holds some 78,000 distinct CDR3 sequences, with roughly 4.8% as singletons. The source material was PBMCs. The source is a woman in her 30s with multiple sclerosis.

This clonotype was seen many times. This chain connects TRBV4-1 to TRBJ2-2, with D unresolved. Germline CDR1 reads MGHRA; CDR2 reads YSYEKL. The V gene lost 0 bases and the J gene lost 6 bases, with 11 bases spanning the gap. The CDR3 spans 15 residues. CDR3 residues: CASSQDRLGSGELFF. CDR3 coding DNA: TGCGCCAGCAGCCAAGATCGTTTAGGGTCCGGGGAGCTGTTTTTT.

This clonotype was seen at least ten times. The genes are TRBV10-3 and TRBJ2-1; tentative D call: TRBD1 (6 bases). This CDR3 has 15 residues. Germline V gene data show CDR1 as ENHRY and CDR2 as SYGVKD. Deletions cut 4 bases from V and 0 bases from J, with 10 bases between. Here the CDR3 reads CAISVTGSSYNEQFF. DNA of the CDR3: TGTGCCATCAGTGTAACAGGGAGCTCCTACAATGAGCAGTTCTTC.

This clonotype was seen repeatedly, ten times or more. The chain uses TRBV27 and TRBJ1-6, with D unclear. The CDR3 totals 12 residues. Germline loops: CDR1 MNHEY, CDR2 SMNVEV (reference sequence). Trimming took off 1 base at V and 7 bases at J, with 2 bases between the two ends. The CDR3 reads CASSLLNSPLHF. CDR3 sequence (DNA): TGTGCCAGCAGTTTATTGAATTCACCCCTCCACTTT.

This clonotype has at least ten counts. This rearrangement joins TRBV5-1 to TRBJ1-2, with TRBD1 as a possible D gene (6 bases). The CDR3 extends over 12 amino acids. Germline CDR1 is SGHRS and CDR2 is YFSETQ. Trimming took off 3 bases at V and 5 bases at J, with 8 bases between the two ends. The CDR3 loop reads CASSWQGYGYTF. For the CDR3, the DNA is TGCGCCAGCAGCTGGCAGGGGTATGGCTACACCTTC.

The chain combines TRBV5-1 with TRBJ1-2; D possibly corresponds to TRBD1 (5 bases). Trimming took off 0 bases at V and 5 bases at J, with 8 bases between the two ends. This CDR3 comprises 13 residues. Germline values: CDR1 SGHRS, CDR2 YFSETQ. CDR3 in DNA: TGCGCCAGCAGCTTGGCACAGGAATATGGCTACACCTTC. This encodes CASSLAQEYGYTF.

This clonotype was recorded at least ten times. Written as DNA, the CDR3 is TGCGCCAGCAGCCCAGGGGGGACTAGCGACAATGAGCAGTTCTTC. This encodes CASSPGGTSDNEQFF. This chain links TRBV5-1 with TRBJ2-1, with 10 bases lining up with TRBD2. The CDR3 is 15 amino acids. The junction had 6 bases not matched to a gene; V was cut back by 4 bases and J by 5 bases. Germline V gene data show CDR1 as SGHRS and CDR2 as YFSETQ.

This clonotype was found many times. J is TRBJ1-5 and V is TRBV9; 9 bases are shared with TRBD1. The trim removed 4 bases at V and 6 bases at J, leaving 8 bases unmatched. Germline V gene sequence: CDR1 SGDLS, CDR2 YYNGEE. The CDR3 loop spans 15 amino acids. CDR3 nucleotide sequence: TGTGCCAGCAGCCTCGGGACAGGGCATGGTCAGCCCCAGCATTTT. It specifies CASSLGTGHGQPQHF.

This clonotype has a count of ten or more. The junction differs from germline at one of its ends, possibly a read error. The V and J genes are TRBV20-1 and TRBJ1-6; D gene unclear. This CDR3 comprises 17 residues. Germline CDR1 reads DFQATT; CDR2 reads SNEGSKA (reference sequence). Written as DNA, the CDR3 is TGCAGTGCTAGTGGCGACCGAAGGAGCTCCTATAATTCAACCCTCAACTTT. Its protein is CSASGDRRSSYNSTLNF.

This clonotype was seen many times. The V and J genes are TRBV20-1 and TRBJ2-5; 8 nucleotides match TRBD2. The CDR3 totals 13 residues. The V gene's germline CDR1 is DFQATT and CDR2 SNEGSKA (reference sequence). V lost 1 base and J lost 5; bases outside the gene matches: 3. CDR3 residues: CSARVAGRETQYF. The CDR3 DNA reads as TGCAGTGCTAGAGTAGCGGGACGGGAGACCCAGTACTTC.

This clonotype was counted at least ten times. V and J are TRBV20-1 and TRBJ1-6, with 7 bases identical to TRBD1. CDR1 is DFQATT, CDR2 SNEGSKA, per germline (reference sequence). V trimming: 3 bases; J trimming: 1 base; junction bases outside the gene matches: 3. The CDR3 is 15 residues long. Written as DNA, the CDR3 is TGCAGTGCTAGGAGCAGGGGGTCCTATAATTCACCCCTCCACTTT. Translated: CSARSRGSYNSPLHF.

This clonotype was observed many times. V usage is TRBV5-6 and J usage is TRBJ2-2, with D perhaps TRBD2 (6 bases). This CDR3 has 16 residues. Trimming cost V 0 bases and J 5 bases, with 14 bases left between them. CDR1 is SGHDT, CDR2 YYEEEE, per germline. This CDR3 is CASSLALAGTTGELFF. The CDR3 DNA reads TGTGCCAGCAGCTTGGCCCTAGCAGGGACTACCGGGGAGCTGTTTTTT. Full variable domain (missing parts from reference TRBV5-6 and TRBJ2-2): DAGVTQSPTHLIKTRGQQVTLRCSPKSGHDTVSWYQQALGQGPQFIFQYYEEEERQRGNFPDRFSGHQFPNYSSELNVNALLLGDSALYLCASSLALAGTTGELFFGEGSRLTVL.

J is TRBJ1-1 and V is TRBV28, with D maybe TRBD1 (5 bases). The CDR3 has 14 amino acids. Between the trimmed V and J ends, which lost 2 bases and 0 bases, there was a span of 7 bases. Germline CDR1 is MDHEN and CDR2 is SYDVKM. CDR3 sequence (DNA): TGTGCCAGCAGTTTAGGGGCCCTGAACACTGAAGCTTTCTTT. Its translation is CASSLGALNTEAFF.

This clonotype has at least ten counts. The chain couples TRBV15 to TRBJ2-6; 11 bases fit TRBD1. Germline V gene sequence: CDR1 LNHNV, CDR2 YYDKDF (reference sequence). This CDR3 comprises 15 residues. The junction had 0 bases not matched to a gene; V was cut back by 8 bases and J by 0 bases. The CDR3 nucleotides read TGTGCCACCGGGACAGGGGGCTCTGGGGCCAACGTCCTGACTTTC. The encoded protein is CATGTGGSGANVLTF.

This clonotype was seen more than once but under ten times. The V and J genes are TRBV12-3 or TRBV12-4 and TRBJ2-2, with D maybe TRBD2 (5 bases). V was pared by 3 bases and J by 1 base, with 9 bases between. The CDR3 extends over 15 amino acids. The CDR3 here is CASSFRGGNTGELFF. The CDR3 bases are TGTGCCAGCAGTTTTCGCGGAGGGAACACCGGGGAGCTGTTTTTT.

This clonotype was observed at least ten times. CDR3 bases: TGTGCCAGCAGTTTGACCCCGCCTAGCGCCCCCTCCTACAATGAGCAGTTCTTC. Translating it yields CASSLTPPSAPSYNEQFF. This chain links TRBV28 with TRBJ2-1; D perhaps matches TRBD2 (6 bases). The germline gives CDR1 MDHEN, CDR2 SYDVKM. V was pared by 3 bases and J by 0 bases, with 18 bases between. The CDR3 has 18 residues.

This clonotype was recorded at least ten times. The chain uses TRBV5-1 and TRBJ2-7; 15 nucleotides align to TRBD2. The ends lost 2 bases at V and 0 bases at J; junction bases unmatched: 3. CDR3 length: 17 amino acids. Germline CDR1 reads SGHRS; CDR2 reads YFSETQ. This CDR3 is CASSFGLAGGVSYEQYF. The CDR3 DNA follows: TGCGCCAGCAGCTTCGGACTAGCGGGAGGGGTCTCCTACGAGCAGTACTTC.

This clonotype was seen many times. The rearrangement uses TRBV7-9 and TRBJ2-7; 7 bases align to TRBD1. The CDR3 length is 12 residues. With 5 bases clipped from V and 5 bases from J, the junction kept 3 bases outside the gene matches. Per the germline V gene, CDR1 is SEHNR and CDR2 is FQNEAQ (reference sequence). The CDR3 is CASSTQGNEQYF. The CDR3, as DNA: TGTGCCAGCAGCACACAGGGGAACGAGCAGTACTTC.

This clonotype was seen many times. The rearrangement joins TRBV20-1 to TRBJ2-7; D unclear. Germline assignment: CDR1 DFQATT and CDR2 SNEGSKA (reference sequence). Trimming cost V 2 bases and J 7 bases, with 18 bases left between them. The CDR3 length is 14 residues. The CDR3: CSARPPGQSGEQYF. CDR3 DNA: TGCAGTGCTAGACCGCCCGGGCAGTCGGGTGAGCAGTACTTC.

The chain employs TRBV10-3 and TRBJ2-1, with 8 bases that match TRBD2. Trimming cost V 6 bases and J 0 bases; bases outside gene matches: 4. This CDR3 region has 15 residues. Germline assignment: CDR1 ENHRY and CDR2 SYGVKD. The CDR3 coding sequence is TGTGCCATCAGGATAGCGGGGAGCTCCTACAATGAGCAGTTCTTC. Protein: CAIRIAGSSYNEQFF.

This clonotype showed up many times. This sequence joins TRBV6-1 and TRBJ1-1; D remains unclear. Looked up from germline, CDR1 is MNHNS and CDR2 is SASEGT. CDR3 length: 13 amino acids. V shed 3 bases and J shed 8 bases, with 13 bases lying between them. CDR3 amino acids: CASSDYGADEAFF. Written as DNA, the CDR3 is TGTGCCAGCAGTGATTACGGTGCGGACGAAGCTTTCTTT.

This clonotype was recorded many times. The chain is built from TRBV12-3 or TRBV12-4 and TRBJ2-3, with D possibly called TRBD1 or TRBD2 (6 bases each). This CDR3 is built from 12 residues. V lost 6 bases, J lost 6 bases, and 10 bases lay in between. CDR3 loop: CASSLGGDTQYF. CDR3 nucleotide sequence: TGTGCCAGCAGCTTGGGGGGCGATACGCAGTATTTT.

This clonotype was counted many times. This rearrangement joins TRBV20-1 to TRBJ2-3, with a possible D match to TRBD2 (5 bases). The CDR3 length is 12 residues. Trimming took 7 bases from V and 7 from J, leaving 15 bases between them. CDR1 is DFQATT and CDR2 is SNEGSKA in the germline V gene (reference sequence). CDR3 residues: CSVQNPGYTQYF. In DNA, the CDR3 is TGCAGTGTACAAAACCCGGGGTATACGCAGTATTTT.

This clonotype was observed at least ten times. J is TRBJ1-2 and V is TRBV5-6; D not resolved. Germline V gene data show CDR1 as SGHDT and CDR2 as YYEEEE. Trimming took 1 base from V and 1 from J, leaving 17 bases between them. This CDR3 is 17 amino acids long. The CDR3 sequence is CASSLWYREEDNYGYTF. In DNA form, the CDR3 reads TGTGCCAGCAGCTTGTGGTACCGCGAGGAGGATAACTATGGCTACACCTTC.

This clonotype has ten or more counts. The rearrangement links TRBV27 to TRBJ2-6; D possibly corresponds to TRBD1 (5 bases). V was pared by 8 bases and J by 4 bases, with 21 bases between. Per the germline V gene, CDR1 is MNHEY and CDR2 is SMNVEV (reference sequence). The CDR3 has 17 amino acids. Here the CDR3 reads CASGDRRQFAGANVLTF. Here the CDR3 DNA reads TGTGCCAGCGGAGACAGACGCCAGTTCGCCGGGGCCAACGTCCTGACTTTC. Supplemented by reference TRBV27 and TRBJ2-6, the full variable domain reads EAQVTQNPRYLITVTGKKLTVTCSQNMNHEYMSWYRQDPGLGLRQIYYSMNVEVTDKGDVPEGYKVSRKEKRNFPLILESPSPNQTSLYFCASGDRRQFAGANVLTFGAGSRLTVL.

The gene calls are TRBV5-1 and TRBJ1-1; 10 nucleotides align to TRBD1. V dropped 2 bases and J dropped 6; count of bases not matched to a gene: 4. The CDR3 loop spans 14 amino acids. CDR1 SGHRS and CDR2 YFSETQ come from the germline V gene. This CDR3 is CASSFGTGVPEAFF. The CDR3 region has the DNA TGCGCCAGCAGCTTTGGGACAGGGGTTCCTGAAGCTTTCTTT.

This clonotype has at least ten counts. CDR3 sequence: CASSLPRQLQGQGKETQYF. The CDR3 nucleotides are TGTGCCAGCAGCCTACCCCGACAATTACAGGGGCAGGGGAAAGAGACCCAGTACTTC. The chain links TRBV7-8 to TRBJ2-5, with 7 nucleotides matching TRBD1. CDR1 SGHVS and CDR2 FQNEAQ come from the germline V gene. V gave up 5 bases and J gave up 3 bases; unmatched junction bases: 21. This CDR3 comprises 19 residues.